The 23 T cell receptor beta chains presented below share a single source sample, sequenced in a study of identical twins. In TCRdb, the 5' RACE reads were re-called with MiXCR into one record per CDR3 protein. This repertoire shows roughly 1.6 million distinct CDR3 sequences, about 31% found once; its top ten account for about 0.3%. Sequences were obtained from cord blood. All receptors derive from a newborn girl in good health.

The chain joins TRBV6-1 to TRBJ1-6, with 9 positions matching TRBD1. Germline trimming cut 5 bases from V and 0 bases from J; bases unmatched to any gene: 5. The CDR3 consists of 17 residues. The germline V gene encodes CDR1 MNHNS and CDR2 SASEGT. The CDR3 DNA reads as TGTGCCAGCAGTCCGGAACAGGGGGCCTCCTATAATTCACCCCTCCACTTT. Its protein is CASSPEQGASYNSPLHF.

This chain uses TRBV5-1 with TRBJ1-1; a weak D match, TRBD1 (6 bases). Germline CDR1 reads SGHRS; CDR2 reads YFSETQ. V was pared by 3 bases and J by 0 bases, with 12 bases between. CDR3 length equals 15 residues. CDR3 sequence: CASSSQGPMNTEAFF. The CDR3 DNA is TGCGCCAGCAGCTCTCAGGGGCCCATGAACACTGAAGCTTTCTTT.

The chain recombines TRBV24-1 with TRBJ2-3; TRBD2 matches 9 bases. Trimming cost V 5 bases and J 4 bases; bases outside gene matches: 18. Germline assignment: CDR1 KGHDR and CDR2 SFDVKD. This CDR3 contains 19 residues. In DNA form, the CDR3 reads TGTGCCACCAGTGCCGCGACAGGCCGAGGTAGCGGGAGTGCAGATACGCAGTATTTT. As protein: CATSAATGRGSGSADTQYF.

This rearrangement joins TRBV4-1 to TRBJ2-1; maybe TRBD2 (5 bases). The J call may be mistaken, given a closer DNA end match to TRBJ2-7. The CDR3 loop spans 15 amino acids. In germline, CDR1 is MGHRA, CDR2 YSYEKL. CDR3: CASSRGLAPYNEQYF. CDR3 nucleotides: TGCGCCAGCAGCCGGGGTCTAGCCCCCTACAATGAGCAGTACTTC.

This chain links TRBV4-2 with TRBJ2-1; tentative D call: TRBD2 (6 bases). This CDR3 is 17 amino acids long. Germline values: CDR1 LGHNA, CDR2 YNFKEQ. The V end lost 1 base, the J end lost 2 bases, and 15 bases lay between the germline ends. This chain's CDR3 is CASSQVAGRLTYNEQFF. The CDR3, as DNA: TGTGCCAGCAGCCAAGTGGCGGGACGGTTAACCTACAATGAGCAGTTCTTC.

This chain connects TRBV24-1 to TRBJ2-2; 7 bases agree with TRBD2. The CDR3 is made up of 14 amino acids. Per the germline V gene, CDR1 is KGHDR and CDR2 is SFDVKD. The V and J ends lost 4 bases and 4 bases, in that order; junction bases with no gene match: 2. The CDR3 here is CATSDSGGTGELFF. CDR3 nucleotide sequence: TGTGCCACCAGTGACTCGGGGGGCACCGGGGAGCTGTTTTTT.

With respect to this clonotype: A read error may explain this, as a much larger clone is one base away. The V gene is TRBV10-3, the J gene TRBJ2-1, with TRBD2 matching 9 bases. CDR1 is ENHRY and CDR2 is SYGVKD in the germline V gene. This CDR3 spans 16 amino acids. The CDR3 nucleotides read TGTGCCACCAGTGAGACCGCGGGACTAGCTTTCAATGAGCAGTTCTTC. It translates to CATSETAGLAFNEQFF.

V is TRBV25-1 and J is TRBJ2-2, with D possibly being TRBD2 (5 bases). Germline V lookup: CDR1 MGHDK, CDR2 SYGVNS. Trimming left V 6 bases short and J 3 bases short, with 11 bases between. The length of the CDR3 is 14 residues. CDR3 sequence reads: CASRPGIDTGELFF. CDR3 nucleotide sequence: TGTGCCAGCAGGCCCGGGATTGACACCGGGGAGCTGTTTTTT.

This clonotype was seen a few times. At one end, the junction sequence differs from germline, possibly due to a read error. The chain employs TRBV15 and TRBJ1-6; D not resolved. The CDR3 consists of 14 residues. Germline assignment: CDR1 LNHNV and CDR2 YYDKDF (reference sequence). The CDR3 here is CATSRDVGRSPLHF. The CDR3 bases are TGTGCTACCAGCAGAGATGTGGGGAGATCACCCCTCCACTTT.

The rearrangement uses TRBV12-3 or TRBV12-4 and TRBJ2-7; 11 positions agree with TRBD2. The CDR3 extends over 15 amino acids. V was pared by 6 bases and J by 4 bases, with 8 bases of the junction left unmatched. The CDR3 sequence: CASRPAGLAGYEQYF. The CDR3 nucleotides read TGTGCCAGCAGACCAGCCGGACTAGCGGGTTACGAGCAGTACTTC.

The chain is built from TRBV27 and TRBJ1-4; D gene uncertain. The V end lost 5 bases, the J end lost 0 bases, and 7 bases lay between the germline ends. CDR3 size: 14 residues. Germline V lookup: CDR1 MNHEY, CDR2 SMNVEV (reference sequence). DNA of the CDR3: TGTGCCAGCAGTGTTTGGGCAACTAATGAAAAACTGTTTTTT. Protein sequence: CASSVWATNEKLFF.

The gene calls are TRBV12-3 or TRBV12-4 and TRBJ2-3; D is perhaps TRBD1 (5 bases). V gave up 3 bases and J gave up 6 bases, with 22 bases separating them. The CDR3 runs to 17 residues. The DNA of the CDR3 is TGTGCCAGCAGTTTGACGGCCAGGGCTTGGATACCGGATACGCAGTATTTT. It yields the protein CASSLTARAWIPDTQYF.

This clonotype has a handful of counts. J is TRBJ2-1 and V is TRBV3-1, with TRBD2 identical over 14 bases. The V gene end was trimmed by 5 bases and the J gene end by 2 bases; junction bases not matched to a gene: 5. The CDR3 loop spans 17 amino acids. The germline CDR1 and CDR2 sequences are LGHDT and YNNKEL (reference sequence). This chain's CDR3 is CASSDGTSGGTYNEQFF. The DNA of the CDR3 is TGTGCCAGCAGCGACGGGACTAGCGGGGGTACCTACAATGAGCAGTTCTTC.

The chain uses TRBV24-1 and TRBJ2-3; 9 bases line up with TRBD1. The CDR3 spans 14 residues. V trimming: 5 bases; J trimming: 3 bases; junction bases outside the gene matches: 2. Germline CDR1 is KGHDR and CDR2 is SFDVKD. CDR3 residues: CATSAGQGTDTQYF. The DNA for the CDR3 is TGTGCCACCAGTGCCGGACAGGGGACAGATACGCAGTATTTT.

A remark on this clonotype: At one of its ends the junction is not consistent with the germline gene, which may arise from a read error. The V call is TRBV3-1, the J call TRBJ2-5; no definite D call. This CDR3 comprises 14 residues. Looked up from germline, CDR1 is LGHDT and CDR2 is YNNKEL (reference sequence). CDR3 coding DNA: TGTACCAGCAGCCTTTCACTGGACCAAGAGACCCAGTACTTC. Amino acids: CTSSLSLDQETQYF.

The V gene is TRBV20-1, the J gene TRBJ2-1; 7 bases match TRBD2. The germline gives CDR1 DFQATT, CDR2 SNEGSKA (reference sequence). V shed 3 bases and J 7 bases; nucleotides not matched to a gene: 3. The CDR3 is made up of 12 amino acids. The CDR3 coding sequence is TGCAGTGCTAGGAGTAGCGGGAATGAGCAGTTCTTC. Its protein is CSARSSGNEQFF.

This clonotype was seen a handful of times. The chain carries TRBV9 and TRBJ2-1; possible D gene TRBD2, 6 bases. CDR1 is SGDLS, CDR2 YYNGEE, per germline. Trimming pared 1 base from V and 5 bases from J, leaving 13 bases between. The CDR3 contains 15 residues. In DNA, the CDR3 is TGTGCCAGCAGCGTATGGGGGGAACTAGACAATGAGCAGTTCTTC. Translated, it gives CASSVWGELDNEQFF.

The chain uses TRBV5-1 and TRBJ2-7; 13 nucleotides line up with TRBD2. J was trimmed by 5 bases and V by 4 bases; bases with no gene match: 6. The CDR3 loop spans 15 amino acids. Germline-derived CDR1 and CDR2 are SGHRS and YFSETQ. As DNA, the CDR3 is TGCGCCAGCAGCGTACTAGCGGGAGGGAATGACGAGCAGTACTTC. Amino acid sequence: CASSVLAGGNDEQYF.

This clonotype turned up a few times. The genes are TRBV27 and TRBJ2-7; 10 bases are a match to TRBD2. CDR3 size: 17 residues. Germline V lookup: CDR1 MNHEY, CDR2 SMNVEV (reference sequence). Losses at the gene ends were 5 bases for V and 5 bases for J; bases not matched to a gene: 15. CDR3 in amino acids: CASSPSELAGNIHEQYF. The CDR3 DNA is TGTGCCAGCAGTCCATCAGAACTAGCGGGAAATATCCACGAGCAGTACTTC.

This clonotype was picked up a small number of times. J is TRBJ2-6 and V is TRBV12-3 or TRBV12-4; D is possibly TRBD1 (5 bases). The CDR3 extends over 13 amino acids. The V gene lost 4 bases and the J gene lost 4 bases, with 5 bases spanning the gap. The CDR3 loop reads CASSWTGANVLTF. The CDR3 bases are TGTGCCAGCAGTTGGACAGGGGCCAACGTCCTGACTTTC.

The chain has TRBV20-1 and TRBJ2-1, with 7 bases that match TRBD2. The J call may not be correct, given that the DNA end is closer to TRBJ2-7. The CDR3 totals 15 residues. Germline V lookup: CDR1 DFQATT, CDR2 SNEGSKA (reference sequence). The DNA for the CDR3 is TGCAGTGCTAGGACCAGACTAGCCGTCTACAATGAGCAGTACTTC. As protein: CSARTRLAVYNEQYF.

In this sample, this clonotype turned up a few times. This sequence joins TRBV6-2 or TRBV6-3 and TRBJ1-1; D uncertain. V was clipped by 3 bases and J by 4 bases, with 9 bases between them. Germline assignment: CDR1 MNHEY and CDR2 SVGEGT. The CDR3 runs 13 residues. CDR3 in amino acids: CASSYLSGTEAFF. CDR3 coding DNA: TGTGCCAGCAGTTATTTATCCGGCACTGAAGCTTTCTTT.

The rearrangement joins TRBV11-2 to TRBJ2-1, with 11 bases aligning to TRBD2. The germline V gene has CDR1 SGHAT and CDR2 FQNNGV. V gave up 4 bases and J gave up 10 bases; unmatched junction bases: 21. CDR3 size: 19 residues. DNA of the CDR3: TGTGCCAGCAGCTCTCTAGCCCCCAAACGGGTAGCGGGAGGGGGGGAGCAGTTCTTC. It is translated as CASSSLAPKRVAGGGEQFF.